The 13 T cell receptor beta chains reported below all come from one sample, sequenced in a study of T cell changes during pregnancy in multiple sclerosis. This table comes from immunoSEQ multiplex PCR, and its TCRdb copy is limited to in-frame clones, with some not included. The data hold about 84,000 clones, with 94% observed a single time. The sample was peripheral blood, taken in the second trimester of pregnancy. The receptor set was obtained from a female donor in good health, enrolled as a control in a pregnancy study.

This clone was seen a few times. The V gene is TRBV27, the J gene TRBJ1-1; tentatively, D is TRBD1 (5 bases). Trimming left V 5 bases short and J 1 base short, with 20 bases between. Germline assignment: CDR1 MNHEY and CDR2 SMNVEV (reference sequence). The CDR3 sequence is 17 residues long. The CDR3 here is CASSPSLGEAQNTEAFF. The CDR3 bases are TGTGCCAGCAGTCCATCCCTAGGGGAGGCACAGAACACTGAAGCTTTCTTT.

This chain uses TRBV5-4 with TRBJ2-3; 13 bases agree with TRBD2. The germline CDR1 and CDR2 sequences are SGHNT and YYREEE (reference sequence). The V segment lost 5 bases and the J segment 10 bases; nucleotides outside the gene matches: 7. The CDR3 contains 14 residues. The CDR3 sequence: CASRAGTSGDAQYF. The CDR3 region has the DNA TGTGCCAGCAGGGCCGGGACTAGCGGGGATGCGCAGTATTTT.

The CDR3 nucleotides are TGTGCCAGCAGTGAAAGGGACACGTACACCGGGGAGCTGTTTTTT. Its protein product is CASSERDTYTGELFF. The chain has TRBV6-1 and TRBJ2-2, with a tentative D call TRBD1 (6 bases). The CDR3 is 15 amino acids. Germline CDR1 and CDR2: MNHNS and SASEGT. Trimming took off 2 bases at V and 3 bases at J, with 10 bases between the two ends.

The V gene is TRBV2, the J gene TRBJ2-5, with 9 bases fitting TRBD2. The germline V gene has CDR1 SNHLY and CDR2 FYNNEI. The CDR3 has 15 residues. Trimming at V came to 4 bases and at J to 1 base, leaving 4 bases not matched to a gene. The CDR3 reads CASSAGLAFQETQYF. CDR3 coding DNA: TGTGCCAGCAGTGCAGGACTAGCGTTCCAAGAGACCCAGTACTTC.

This chain links TRBV10-3 with TRBJ2-3; 10 nucleotides line up with TRBD2. V lost 6 bases, J lost 1 base, and 4 bases stayed unmatched. CDR3 length: 15 residues. Germline CDR1 reads ENHRY; CDR2 reads SYGVKD. The CDR3 spells CAIRLGTSGTDTQYF. The CDR3 region has the DNA TGTGCCATCAGGCTCGGGACTAGCGGCACAGATACGCAGTATTTT.

This chain links TRBV2 with TRBJ1-2; 7 bases map to TRBD1. Germline CDR1 reads SNHLY; CDR2 reads FYNNEI. This CDR3 has 11 residues. The V segment lost 11 bases and the J segment 5 bases; nucleotides outside the gene matches: 5. The CDR3 DNA reads TGTGCCTCGGGGACAGTTTATGGCTACACCTTC. This encodes CASGTVYGYTF.

The rearrangement links TRBV7-2 to TRBJ2-1; 10 positions match TRBD1. Germline V gene lookup returns CDR1 SGHTA and CDR2 FQGNSA. V was pared by 5 bases and J by 2 bases, with 3 bases of the junction left unmatched. This CDR3 spans 15 amino acids. CDR3 bases: TGTGCCAGCAGCCGGACAGGGGGGCCCTACAATGAGCAGTTCTTC. Translating it yields CASSRTGGPYNEQFF.

This chain connects TRBV28 to TRBJ2-1; TRBD1 is a possible D gene (6 bases). Trimming removed 6 bases from V and 6 bases from J, with 18 bases in between. Looked up from germline, CDR1 is MDHEN and CDR2 is SYDVKM. The CDR3 spans 15 residues. The CDR3 region is CASSYPIQGINEQFF. The CDR3 DNA reads TGTGCCAGCAGCTATCCCATACAGGGAATCAATGAGCAGTTCTTC. The variable domain in full, completed from reference TRBV28 and TRBJ2-1, reads DVKVTQSSRYLVKRTGEKVFLECVQDMDHENMFWYRQDPGLGLRLIYFSYDVKMKEKGDIPEGYSVSREKKERFSLILESASTNQTSMYLCASSYPIQGINEQFFGPGTRLTVL.

The rearrangement uses TRBV5-1 and TRBJ2-7; TRBD1 is a possible D gene (6 bases). The CDR3 extends over 14 amino acids. Per germline, CDR1 SGHRS and CDR2 YFSETQ. Trimming took off 6 bases at V and 6 bases at J, with 19 bases between the two ends. CDR3 DNA sequence: TGCGCCAGCACACCCGGGACAACTGGTGTCGAGCAGTACTTC. It is translated as CASTPGTTGVEQYF.

This rearrangement joins TRBV2 to TRBJ2-3; D remains ambiguous. The CDR3 covers 12 residues. The germline CDR1 and CDR2 sequences are SNHLY and FYNNEI. The V gene lost 2 bases and the J gene lost 3 bases, with 3 bases spanning the gap. The DNA for the CDR3 is TGTGCCAGCAGTGAACTAACAGATACGCAGTATTTT. It specifies CASSELTDTQYF.

The sample holds one count of this clone. The chain carries TRBV28 and TRBJ2-1; TRBD1 is a possible D gene (5 bases). Germline V CDR1 and CDR2: MDHEN, SYDVKM. V lost 8 bases and J 5 bases, leaving 10 bases between the germline ends. The CDR3 sequence is 12 residues long. The CDR3 region has the DNA TGTGCCAGCCGGCGACAGAACAATGAGCAGTTCTTC. It codes for CASRRQNNEQFF.

The chain joins TRBV5-4 to TRBJ2-2; possible D gene TRBD2, 6 bases. V was cut by 4 bases and J by 6 bases, with 16 bases left in between. The CDR3 spans 15 residues. Germline CDR1 SGHNT, CDR2 YYREEE (reference sequence). Here the CDR3 DNA reads TGTGCCAGCAGCGCGGCGACTAGTACCCCCGGGGAGCTGTTTTTT. Its protein product is CASSAATSTPGELFF. Full variable domain (missing parts from reference TRBV5-4 and TRBJ2-2): ETGVTQSPTHLIKTRGQQVTLRCSSQSGHNTVSWYQQALGQGPQFIFQYYREEENGRGNFPPRFSGLQFPNYSSELNVNALELDDSALYLCASSAATSTPGELFFGEGSRLTVL.

This rearrangement joins TRBV4-1 to TRBJ2-3; 9 bases line up with TRBD2. The length of the CDR3 is 16 residues. V lost 0 bases, J lost 1 base, and 2 bases stayed unmatched. Germline V gene sequence: CDR1 MGHRA, CDR2 YSYEKL. The CDR3 nucleotides read TGCGCCAGCAGCCAAGAACTAGCGGGTGGCACAGATACGCAGTATTTT. Translation: CASSQELAGGTDTQYF.